The present TCR beta chain was sequenced within a study of blood T cell repertoires in COVID-19. On the study more broadly: There were acute and convalescent COVID-19 samples, and they came from the United States, Italy and Spain. Sources were T cells, B-cell-depleted T cells, or PBMCs; the material itself was cDNA or gDNA.

Per the authors' pipeline: The assay estimated nucleated cells by amplifying reference gene primers. The protocol was immunoSEQ multiplex PCR, while the TCRdb copy is restricted to in-frame clones and leaves out a portion. V, J and clone size are taken as reported in that table, and D and trimming were inferred from the DNA itself. The repertoire includes about 250,000 clones, about 88% of them detected once, and 2% to 2.5% sits in the top ten. Trimming took off 4 bases at V and 0 bases at J, with 16 bases between the two ends. The germline V gene encodes CDR1 SGHDT and CDR2 YYEEEE. CDR3 length: 16 residues. This clone was seen a single time.

This receptor was obtained from a woman in her 40s who had recovered from COVID-19. The V and J genes are TRBV5-6 and TRBJ1-1; D remains unclear. Sequencing was done on a sample of peripheral blood. CDR3: CASSPKRLNMNTEAFF. The CDR3 DNA follows: TGTGCCAGCAGCCCTAAAAGACTCAACATGAACACTGAAGCTTTCTTT.